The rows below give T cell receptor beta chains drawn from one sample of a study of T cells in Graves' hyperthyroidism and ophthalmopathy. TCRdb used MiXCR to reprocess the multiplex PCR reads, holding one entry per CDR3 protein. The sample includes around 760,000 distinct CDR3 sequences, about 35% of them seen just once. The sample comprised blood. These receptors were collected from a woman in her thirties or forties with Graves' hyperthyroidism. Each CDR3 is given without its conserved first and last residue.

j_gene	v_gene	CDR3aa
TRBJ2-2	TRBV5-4	ASSHDLANTGELF
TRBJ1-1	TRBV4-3	ASSSPATRDTEAF
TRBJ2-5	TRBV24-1	ATSDYRLQETQY
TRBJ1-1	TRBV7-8	ASSLARGQEAF
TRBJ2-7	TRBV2	ASSVLAGGKQY
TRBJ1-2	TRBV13	ASSSLALGYT
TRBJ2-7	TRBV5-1	ASSLALGTVGGEQY
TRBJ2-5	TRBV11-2	ASSSRARETQY
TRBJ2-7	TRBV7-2	ASSLWQGPPYEQY
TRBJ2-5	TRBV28	ASSSSAGETQY
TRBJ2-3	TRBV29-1	SAEVLLEDTQY
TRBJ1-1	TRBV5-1	ASSVGWGQGNTEAF
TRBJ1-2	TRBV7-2	ASSSPGGYGYT
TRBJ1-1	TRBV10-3	ASRLPGQGTEAF
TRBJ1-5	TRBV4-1	ASSPGRQNQPQH
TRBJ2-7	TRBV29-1	SVVTKPKRGDEQY
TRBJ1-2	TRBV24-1	ASSPPVQGSYT
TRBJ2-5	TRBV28	ASSSLAGGGETQY
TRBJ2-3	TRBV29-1	SVGRLAAQY
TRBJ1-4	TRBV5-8	ASSMLRGTGGSNEKLF
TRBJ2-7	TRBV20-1	SARLARTDSYEQY
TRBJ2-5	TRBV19	ASSISTEETQY
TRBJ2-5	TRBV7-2	ASSSPLGRGISLRETQY
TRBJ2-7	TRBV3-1	ASSMYYEQY
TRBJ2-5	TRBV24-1	ATSRPSGAGGGETQY
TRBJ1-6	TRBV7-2	ASSQDRATGSPLH
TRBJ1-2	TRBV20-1	SAETGGYGYT
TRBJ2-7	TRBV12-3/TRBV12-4	ASSLGETSYEQY
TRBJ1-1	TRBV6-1	AGPRGTEAF
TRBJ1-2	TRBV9	ASSAGFRGAGYGYT
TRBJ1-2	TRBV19	ASIQAGAQLNYGYT
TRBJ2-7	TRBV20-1	SASTGTGVFYEQY
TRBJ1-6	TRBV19	ASTPGRGNSPLH
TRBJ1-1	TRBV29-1	SVEDLRATNTEAF
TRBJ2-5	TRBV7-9	ASSRTGGTGYQETQY
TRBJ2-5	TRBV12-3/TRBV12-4	ASTLFGGETQY
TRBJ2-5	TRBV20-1	SAMALAGGLFQETQY
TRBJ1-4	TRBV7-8	ASSLAAVKLF
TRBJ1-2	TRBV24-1	ATSTGESFRGYT
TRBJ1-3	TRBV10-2	ASSTPNTIY
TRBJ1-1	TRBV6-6	ASSYGRVAEAF
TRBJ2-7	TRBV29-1	SVEPGAYEQY
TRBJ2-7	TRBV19	ASSKTGGQGYEQY
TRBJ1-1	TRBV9	ASSPQGQTNTEAF
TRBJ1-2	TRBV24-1	ATSTGEAGYT
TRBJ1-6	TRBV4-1	ASSARPGQYNSPLH
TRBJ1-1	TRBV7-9	ASSPRQGDTEAF
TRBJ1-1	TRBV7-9	ASSPGTGGTEAF
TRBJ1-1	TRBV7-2	ASSLESTLEAF
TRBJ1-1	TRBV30	AWSHMNTEAF
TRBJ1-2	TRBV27	ASLGQGNYGYT
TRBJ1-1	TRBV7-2	ASQEAKYTEAF
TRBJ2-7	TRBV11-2	ASSLQGAYYEQY
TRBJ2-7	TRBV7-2	ASSWRENYEQY
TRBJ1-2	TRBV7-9	ASSSRTLYGYT